This entry describes one T cell receptor (beta chain). These data originate in a study of blood T cell repertoires in COVID-19. The V end lost 3 bases, the J end lost 4 bases, and 14 bases lay between the germline ends. CDR3 length: 15 amino acids. CDR1 is SGHTA and CDR2 is FQGTGA in the germline V gene. Clones were sequenced by immunoSEQ multiplex PCR, and TCRdb holds only the in-frame ones, with some missing. The data show hundreds of thousands of clones, with 87% seen just once and under 4% held by the top ten. The sequence derives from a young man with active or convalescent COVID-19. Sequencing was carried out using peripheral blood. The rearrangement uses TRBV7-3 and TRBJ2-3; the D gene is possibly TRBD2 (7 bases). CDR3 bases: TGTGCCAGCAGCTTTGACCGGGGGGCCGCAGATACGCAGTATTTT. Protein sequence: CASSFDRGAADTQYF.